These 29 T cell receptor beta chains originate from one sample sequenced in a study of blood T cells in healthy people across ages. Primed by a sample-barcoded 5' primer and a J-beta primer mix, a second PCR proceeded for roughly 7 to 12 cycles. Each CDR3 protein gets one entry after TCRdb re-called the 5' RACE reads with MiXCR. The data hold 700,000 to 950,000 distinct CDR3 sequences, with more than 45% observed a single time. Sequenced: blood. The receptors stem from a man younger than 40 in good health.

This clonotype was counted only a few times. The rearrangement uses TRBV15 and TRBJ2-3, with 11 bases that match TRBD2. The V gene's germline CDR1 is LNHNV and CDR2 YYDKDF (reference sequence). The length of the CDR3 is 15 residues. V lost 1 base, J lost 6 bases, and 3 bases stayed unmatched. Written as DNA, the CDR3 is TGTGCCACCAGCAGAGCTCGACTAGCGGGGGATACGCAGTATTTT. It specifies CATSRARLAGDTQYF.

This clonotype was detected only once. The CDR3 loop reads CASELAGGYNEQYF. The CDR3 DNA follows: TGCGCCAGCGAACTAGCGGGAGGATACAATGAGCAGTACTTC. The chain has TRBV5-1 and TRBJ2-5, with TRBD2 matching over 12 bases. Germline loops: CDR1 SGHRS, CDR2 YFSETQ. The CDR3 covers 14 residues. The ends lost 7 bases at V and 11 bases at J; junction bases unmatched: 12.

The V and J genes are TRBV12-3 or TRBV12-4 and TRBJ2-7; D possibly uses TRBD1 or TRBD2 (5 bases each). Trimming cost V 3 bases and J 4 bases, with 13 bases left between them. This CDR3 region has 14 residues. CDR3 protein: CASSLGEPRYEQYF. The CDR3 DNA reads as TGTGCCAGCAGTTTGGGGGAGCCTAGGTACGAGCAGTACTTC.

V is TRBV12-3 or TRBV12-4 and J is TRBJ2-3, with 7 bases lining up with TRBD2. With 4 bases clipped from V and 0 bases from J, the junction kept 4 bases outside the gene matches. This CDR3 comprises 15 residues. This CDR3 reads CASSSGGSSTDTQYF. DNA of the CDR3: TGTGCCAGCAGTTCCGGGGGGTCTAGCACAGATACGCAGTATTTT.

This sequence joins TRBV5-1 and TRBJ2-5, with TRBD2 identical over 9 bases. The junction had 4 bases not matched to a gene; V was cut back by 4 bases and J by 3 bases. Germline lookup yields CDR1 SGHRS and CDR2 YFSETQ. The CDR3 runs to 14 residues. CDR3 in amino acids: CASSSIAGEETQYF. The CDR3 bases are TGCGCCAGCAGCAGCATAGCGGGGGAAGAGACCCAGTACTTC.

The genes are TRBV4-2 and TRBJ2-7; no clear D. The germline gives CDR1 LGHNA, CDR2 YNFKEQ. V dropped 4 bases and J dropped 6 bases, with 10 bases sitting between them. CDR3 length equals 12 residues. The CDR3 nucleotides are TGTGCCAGCAGCCTGACGAACCGCGAGCAGTACTTC. This codes for CASSLTNREQYF.

This chain links TRBV5-1 with TRBJ1-1; D gene uncertain. V was pared by 4 bases and J by 0 bases, with 10 bases between. Looked up from germline, CDR1 is SGHRS and CDR2 is YFSETQ. There are 14 residues in the CDR3. CDR3 loop: CASSVQNMNTEAFF. The DNA of the CDR3 is TGCGCCAGCAGCGTACAGAATATGAACACTGAAGCTTTCTTT. Using reference TRBV5-1 and TRBJ1-1 for the parts outside the CDR3, the full variable domain is KAGVTQTPRYLIKTRGQQVTLSCSPISGHRSVSWYQQTPGQGLQFLFEYFSETQRNKGNFPGRFSGRQFSNSRSEMNVSTLELGDSALYLCASSVQNMNTEAFFGQGTRLTVV.

This chain uses TRBV6-1 with TRBJ2-3; the match to TRBD2 covers 11 bases. This CDR3 contains 15 residues. Germline V gene sequence: CDR1 MNHNS, CDR2 SASEGT. J lost 5 bases, V lost 5 bases, and 6 bases had no gene match. This CDR3 reads CASSTSGSGEDTQYF. The CDR3 region has the DNA TGTGCCAGCAGTACTAGCGGGAGTGGCGAAGATACGCAGTATTTT.

The genes are TRBV20-1 and TRBJ2-1; 7 bases match TRBD2. The V gene end was trimmed by 8 bases and the J gene end by 7 bases; junction bases not matched to a gene: 8. The CDR3 contains 12 residues. CDR1 is DFQATT and CDR2 is SNEGSKA in the germline V gene (reference sequence). Here the CDR3 DNA reads TGCAGTAGCGGGAAAGGAACAAATGAGCAGTTCTTC. Its translation: CSSGKGTNEQFF.

Only a few counts were recorded for this clonotype. This chain joins TRBV28 and TRBJ2-7; D may be TRBD1 (6 bases). CDR3 size: 14 residues. Looked up from germline, CDR1 is MDHEN and CDR2 is SYDVKM. The V end was cut by 8 bases, the J end by 2 bases, with 16 bases between. For the CDR3, the DNA is TGTGCCAGCCTATCCGGACAGCTTACCTACGAGCAGTACTTC. Translating gives CASLSGQLTYEQYF.

The chain combines TRBV7-2 with TRBJ2-3; 15 bases match TRBD2. The germline V gene encodes CDR1 SGHTA and CDR2 FQGNSA. The junction had 10 bases not matched to a gene; V was cut back by 5 bases and J by 4 bases. The CDR3 loop spans 18 amino acids. The CDR3 protein is CASSPSRTSGGVADTQYF. CDR3 DNA sequence: TGTGCCAGCAGCCCTTCAAGGACTAGCGGGGGGGTCGCAGATACGCAGTATTTT. The entire variable domain, with the rest obtained from reference TRBV7-2 and TRBJ2-3, is as follows: GAGVSQSPSNKVTEKGKDVELRCDPISGHTALYWYRQSLGQGLEFLIYFQGNSAPDKSGLPSDRFSAERTGGSVSTLTIQRTQQEDSAVYLCASSPSRTSGGVADTQYFGPGTRLTVL.

This chain connects TRBV15 to TRBJ1-2; a possible D gene is TRBD1 (5 bases). Germline V gene data show CDR1 as LNHNV and CDR2 as YYDKDF (reference sequence). The CDR3 runs to 16 residues. Between the trimmed V and J ends, which lost 5 bases and 2 bases, there was a span of 18 bases. CDR3 DNA: TGTGCCACCAGCGGAAACCTTCAGGGAGGGAACTATGGCTACACCTTC. Translated: CATSGNLQGGNYGYTF. Using reference TRBV15 and TRBJ1-2 for the parts outside the CDR3, the full variable domain is DAMVIQNPRYQVTQFGKPVTLSCSQTLNHNVMYWYQQKSSQAPKLLFHYYDKDFNNEADTPDNFQSRRPNTSFCFLDIRSPGLGDTAMYLCATSGNLQGGNYGYTFGSGTRLTVV.

V usage is TRBV5-1 and J usage is TRBJ2-7, with 8 nucleotides matching TRBD2. Losses at the gene ends were 2 bases for V and 2 bases for J; bases not matched to a gene: 9. Germline values: CDR1 SGHRS, CDR2 YFSETQ. The CDR3 extends over 16 amino acids. The CDR3 protein is CASSLSLAGITYEQYF. The CDR3 DNA sequence: TGCGCCAGCAGCTTAAGTCTAGCGGGTATTACCTACGAGCAGTACTTC. The full variable domain, its missing parts supplied by reference TRBV5-1 and TRBJ2-7, is KAGVTQTPRYLIKTRGQQVTLSCSPISGHRSVSWYQQTPGQGLQFLFEYFSETQRNKGNFPGRFSGRQFSNSRSEMNVSTLELGDSALYLCASSLSLAGITYEQYFGPGTRLTVT.

The CDR3 reads CSAVTETYEQYF. Here the CDR3 DNA reads TGCAGCGCCGTGACAGAGACCTACGAGCAGTACTTC. The genes are TRBV29-1 and TRBJ2-7, with D possibly TRBD1 on 5 matching bases. Trimming took off 7 bases at V and 2 bases at J, with 12 bases between the two ends. This CDR3 spans 12 amino acids. Germline assignment: CDR1 SQVTM and CDR2 ANQGSEA.

The chain carries TRBV3-1 and TRBJ2-7, with 9 bases lining up with TRBD2. CDR1 is LGHDT, CDR2 YNNKEL, per germline (reference sequence). Losses at the gene ends were 7 bases for V and 1 base for J; bases not matched to a gene: 8. CDR3 size: 15 residues. The CDR3 DNA sequence: TGTGCCAGCACCTTGAGCACTAGCGGGTCCTACGAGCAGTACTTC. This encodes CASTLSTSGSYEQYF.

The chain combines TRBV7-6 with TRBJ2-5; no reliable D call. V shed 3 bases and J shed 7 bases, with 9 bases lying between them. CDR1 is SGHVS, CDR2 FNYEAQ, per germline. The CDR3 runs to 12 residues. The CDR3 region is CASSFSIGTQYF. The CDR3 DNA reads TGTGCCAGCAGCTTTAGCATCGGGACCCAGTACTTC.

The chain is built from TRBV7-2 and TRBJ2-3; D ambiguous. This CDR3 has 13 amino acids. Germline assignment: CDR1 SGHTA and CDR2 FQGNSA. Trimming stripped 4 bases from V and 4 bases from J, with 9 bases between. The CDR3 sequence: CASSYRLADTQYF. The CDR3 DNA sequence: TGTGCCAGCAGCTACCGACTCGCAGATACGCAGTATTTT.

J is TRBJ2-7 and V is TRBV7-2; the D is unclear. Trimming took off 2 bases at V and 4 bases at J, with 15 bases between the two ends. Germline lookup yields CDR1 SGHTA and CDR2 FQGNSA. The CDR3 is made up of 15 amino acids. In DNA form, the CDR3 reads TGTGCCAGCAGCTTAAGAGAAGGGCCAGAATACGAGCAGTACTTC. Amino acids: CASSLREGPEYEQYF.

This chain joins TRBV11-2 and TRBJ2-1; 10 bases map to TRBD1. Germline loops: CDR1 SGHAT, CDR2 FQNNGV. The CDR3 is made up of 15 amino acids. V was pared by 4 bases and J by 10 bases, with 10 bases of the junction left unmatched. The CDR3 loop is CASSSRGTGADEQFF. Here the CDR3 DNA reads TGTGCCAGCAGCTCTAGGGGGACAGGGGCCGACGAGCAGTTCTTC.

V and J are TRBV7-2 and TRBJ1-2, with D possibly matching TRBD1 (6 bases). Trimming removed 1 base from V and 6 bases from J, with 15 bases in between. The CDR3 is 15 amino acids. Germline V gene data show CDR1 as SGHTA and CDR2 as FQGNSA. CDR3 protein: CASSLESGAPDGYTF. Here the CDR3 DNA reads TGTGCCAGCAGCTTAGAGTCGGGGGCGCCAGATGGCTACACCTTC.

This chain uses TRBV28 with TRBJ2-7; TRBD2 agrees at 13 bases. V was clipped by 2 bases and J by 1 base; unmatched bases: 2. From germline, CDR1 is MDHEN and CDR2 SYDVKM. The CDR3 is 16 amino acids. DNA for the CDR3: TGTGCCAGCAGTTTAAGGGGACTAGCGGGATCCTACGAGCAGTACTTC. Amino acid sequence: CASSLRGLAGSYEQYF.

The genes are TRBV6-2 or TRBV6-3 and TRBJ2-4; D gene unclear. The J call is uncertain, as TRBJ2-7 better fits the DNA end. CDR3 length: 13 residues. From germline, CDR1 is MNHEY and CDR2 SVGEGT. DNA of the CDR3: TGTGCCAGCAGTTACGAGAGGACCTACGAGCAGTACTTC. Its protein is CASSYERTYEQYF.

The chain uses TRBV4-2 and TRBJ2-3; 7 bases line up with TRBD2. The V segment lost 4 bases and the J segment 5 bases; nucleotides outside the gene matches: 12. Germline lookup yields CDR1 LGHNA and CDR2 YNFKEQ. The CDR3 spans 16 residues. Here the CDR3 reads CASSPGPSGGGDTQYF. CDR3 in DNA: TGTGCCAGCAGCCCCGGCCCTAGCGGCGGGGGAGATACGCAGTATTTT.

The chain employs TRBV10-3 and TRBJ2-4; possible D gene TRBD2, 5 bases. The closer fit of TRBJ2-7 to the DNA end suggests the J call may be wrong. This CDR3 has 14 residues. Germline CDR1 and CDR2: ENHRY and SYGVKD. CDR3 region: CAISEPGLSYEQYF. For the CDR3, the DNA is TGTGCCATCAGTGAGCCCGGACTCTCCTACGAGCAGTACTTC.

This clonotype was counted between two and nine times. The CDR3 is CASSFGTTGTDTQYF. The CDR3, as DNA: TGTGCCAGCAGTTTTGGGACCACAGGCACAGATACGCAGTATTTT. This chain uses TRBV28 with TRBJ2-3, with D perhaps matching TRBD1 or TRBD2 (5 bases each). This CDR3 is built from 15 residues. Germline CDR1 MDHEN, CDR2 SYDVKM. Trimming took 3 bases from V and 1 from J, leaving 11 bases between them.

The V and J genes are TRBV9 and TRBJ2-3, with D unresolved. The CDR3 spans 14 residues. The germline V gene encodes CDR1 SGDLS and CDR2 YYNGEE. The ends were cut back, 0 bases at V and 1 base at J, with 6 bases in the middle. CDR3 residues: CASSVGYRTDTQYF. Written as DNA, the CDR3 is TGTGCCAGCAGCGTAGGCTACCGCACAGATACGCAGTATTTT.

This clonotype was picked up many times. V and J are TRBV20-1 and TRBJ2-7; TRBD1 aligns across 11 bases. CDR1 and CDR2 (germline): DFQATT, SNEGSKA (reference sequence). Losses at the gene ends were 3 bases for V and 3 bases for J; bases not matched to a gene: 1. The CDR3 is 13 amino acids. DNA for the CDR3: TGCAGTGCTAGTGGGACAGGGGGCTACGAGCAGTACTTC. It codes for CSASGTGGYEQYF.

This clonotype appeared a single time. In nucleotides, the CDR3 is TGTGCCAGCAGTTTCAACGGGTTGAACACTGAAGCTTTCTTT. Translating it yields CASSFNGLNTEAFF. The chain links TRBV12-3 or TRBV12-4 to TRBJ1-1; the D is unclear. The CDR3 consists of 14 residues. V was pared by 3 bases and J by 0 bases, with 8 bases between.

This clonotype was detected only a few times. One end of the junction is discordant with germline, which a read error may explain. The chain recombines TRBV7-2 with TRBJ2-3, with D unresolved. Germline V gene lookup returns CDR1 SGHTA and CDR2 FQGNSA. The length of the CDR3 is 13 residues. CDR3 sequence: CASSVAPFDTQYF. CDR3 nucleotides: TGTGCCAGCAGCGTAGCTCCTTTTGATACGCAGTATTTT.